A selection of T cell receptor beta chains follows, all from one sample in a study of Graves' ophthalmopathy and Graves' hyperthyroidism. From the multiplex PCR reads, TCRdb called clonotypes with MiXCR, one entry per CDR3 protein. Of around 590,000 distinct CDR3 sequences listed, 39% are singletons. Material: peripheral blood or thyroid tissue (not recorded which). All receptors come from an adult man with Graves' hyperthyroidism. Both conserved end residues are part of each CDR3. D genes are given only for firm matches. Clone sizes are given selectively: once, few, many, or a class where the clone is expanded.

>many|TRBJ2-7|NA|TRBV7-8
TGTGCCAGCAGCTTACACATGTCCTACGAGCAGTACTTC
CASSLHMSYEQYF
>NA|TRBJ1-6|TRBD1|TRBV10-2
TGCGCCAGCAGGTCGACAGGGGAGAATTCACCCCTCCACTTT
CASRSTGENSPLHF
>NA|TRBJ2-6|NA|TRBV10-3
TGTGCCATCAGTCCAGGGAGCGGTAGGGCCAACGTCCTGACTTTC
CAISPGSGRANVLTF
>NA|TRBJ1-2|NA|TRBV2
TGTGCCAGCAGTCTTACGGGACTTCTCTATGGCTACACCTTC
CASSLTGLLYGYTF
>once|TRBJ1-5|NA|TRBV29-1
TGCAGCGTTAGGAGGGGGGACCAGCCCCAGCATTTT
CSVRRGDQPQHF
>many|TRBJ2-7|TRBD1|TRBV9
TGTGCCAGCAGCGAGACAGGGGCGGGGGAGCAGTACTTC
CASSETGAGEQYF
>few|TRBJ2-1|NA|TRBV25-1
TGTGCCAGCAGTGACTCTAACCGCCCCAGGGTGGATGAGCAGTTCTTC
CASSDSNRPRVDEQFF
>NA|TRBJ1-2|NA|TRBV28
TGTGCCAGCAGCCGACGGGACTATGGCTACACCTTC
CASSRRDYGYTF
>few|TRBJ1-1|NA|TRBV5-1
TGCGCCAGCAGCTTGGAAGATTCTGGGGGCCACACTGAAGCTTTCTTT
CASSLEDSGGHTEAFF
>few|TRBJ1-5|NA|TRBV28
TGTGCCACTTCTAATCAGCCCCAGCATTTT
CATSNQPQHF
>many|TRBJ1-6|TRBD1|TRBV5-8
TGTGCCAGCAGCTCGAGGACAGGGGGCAATTCACCCCTCCACTTT
CASSSRTGGNSPLHF
>NA|TRBJ1-6|NA|TRBV6-5
TGTGCCAGCAGCTCAGCCGGGACACGGTTCCACTTT
CASSSAGTRFHF
>NA|TRBJ1-2|TRBD1|TRBV6-1
TGTGCCAGCAGTGAAGCCGGACAGGGGCGCTATGGCTACACCTTC
CASSEAGQGRYGYTF
>NA|TRBJ2-1|NA|TRBV20-1
TGCAGTGCTAGTAGGCTTTACAATGAGCAGTTCTTC
CSASRLYNEQFF
>NA|TRBJ1-1|NA|TRBV3-1
TGTGCCAGCAGCCAGGCCGGCAGGGTGACTGAAGCTTTCTTT
CASSQAGRVTEAFF
>NA|TRBJ2-7|TRBD1|TRBV11-2
TGTGCCAGCAGCGGCCAGACAGGGGCGATATTTTACGAGCAGTACTTC
CASSGQTGAIFYEQYF
>NA|TRBJ1-5|TRBD1|TRBV7-9
TGTGCCAGCAGCTTCCCCGGGACAGGCGCAACGGCAGTCAATCAGCCCCAGCATTTT
CASSFPGTGATAVNQPQHF
>NA|TRBJ1-5|TRBD1|TRBV20-1
TGCAGTGCTGGGGGACAGGGTGGGGAGACCCAGCATTTT
CSAGGQGGETQHF
>many|TRBJ1-1|NA|TRBV9
TGTGCCAGCAGCGTAGATCCTGGTCAGATGAACACTGAAGCTTTCTTT
CASSVDPGQMNTEAFF
>many|TRBJ2-7|TRBD2|TRBV20-1
TGCAGTGCTACCCGACTAGCGGGCCCCTCGGACGAGCAGTACTTC
CSATRLAGPSDEQYF
>few|TRBJ2-3|NA|TRBV7-2
TGTGCCAGCAGCTTAGTCCTCGGTAGCACAGATACGCAGTATTTT
CASSLVLGSTDTQYF
>few|TRBJ1-1|NA|TRBV4-1
TGCGCCAGCAGCCAAGATCCGGGAACCGTTGAAGCTTTCTTT
CASSQDPGTVEAFF
>NA|TRBJ2-5|NA|TRBV3-1
TGTGCCAGCAGCCAAGCCCGAGACGGGGTGGAGACCCAGTACTTC
CASSQARDGVETQYF
>NA|TRBJ1-5|TRBD1|TRBV7-9
TGTGCCAGCAGCTTAGCGCAGGGGGATGAAGAGACCCAGCATTTT
CASSLAQGDEETQHF
>NA|TRBJ2-7|TRBD1|TRBV10-3
TGTGCCATCAGTGATTTAATCCCGGGACAGGGGGGCGAGCAGTACTTC
CAISDLIPGQGGEQYF
>few|TRBJ1-2|NA|TRBV28
TGTGCCGGCGCGGGGGCTAACTATGGCTACACCTTC
CAGAGANYGYTF
>NA|TRBJ2-5|TRBD2|TRBV29-1
TGCATCGGACTAGCGGGGGAGGAGACCCAGTACTTC
CIGLAGEETQYF
>many|TRBJ2-6|TRBD1|TRBV12-3/TRBV12-4
TGTGCCAGCAGGGAGACAGGGGATTCCACATCTGGGGCCAACGTCCTGACTTTC
CASRETGDSTSGANVLTF
>NA|TRBJ1-4|NA|TRBV6-5
TGTGCCAGCAGTTACTCGCAGGGCGGGGAAAAACTGTTTTTT
CASSYSQGGEKLFF
>few|TRBJ2-5|NA|TRBV7-9
TGTGCCAGCAGCCAAGACCCGGGCCCTGGGGAGACCCAGTACTTC
CASSQDPGPGETQYF
>many|TRBJ1-1|NA|TRBV12-3/TRBV12-4
TGTGCCAGCAGTTTACAGGGTTTGTCTGAAGCTTTCTTT
CASSLQGLSEAFF
>many|TRBJ2-2|NA|TRBV15
TGTGCCACCAGCAGAGAGGCGGCCGTGGGCGGGGAGCTGTTTTTT
CATSREAAVGGELFF
>NA|TRBJ1-1|TRBD1|TRBV5-6
TGCGCCAGCAGCTACAACGGACAGGGCGATGAAGCTTTCTTT
CASSYNGQGDEAFF
>few|TRBJ2-7|NA|TRBV28
TGTGCCAGCAGCGTCCTCGATACAGGGTCCCACGAGCAGTACTTC
CASSVLDTGSHEQYF
>few|TRBJ2-3|TRBD2|TRBV7-9
TGTGCCAGCAGCTCCGGGACTAGCGTGAATAGTACGCAGTATTTT
CASSSGTSVNSTQYF
>many|TRBJ2-7|TRBD2|TRBV11-2
TGTGCCAGCAGCTTCTACCGGGGGGTCACTGCCTACGAGCAGTACTTC
CASSFYRGVTAYEQYF
>many|TRBJ2-7|NA|TRBV27
TGTGCCAGCAGACCCGGGCCGGCCTACGAGCAGTACTTC
CASRPGPAYEQYF